The source of this T cell receptor beta chain is a study of T cell repertoires in cytomegalovirus infection. Study information: Matching HLA type and CMV infection were both indicated by public TCR beta signatures.

TCRdb re-derived calls from the reads in MiXCR, one entry per CDR3 protein. The table includes 200,000 to 300,000 distinct CDR3 sequences, about 12% detected once. This CDR3 spans 15 amino acids. Unmatched junction bases numbered 9, after V lost 7 bases and J lost 1 base. From germline, CDR1 is SQVTM and CDR2 ANQGSEA. Note on this clonotype: Antigen unknown.

Study-wide results and limits: Within the response measured ex vivo, HLA-C-restricted CMV-specific TCR beta clonotypes were dominant. Identification of carriers of CMV plus the relevant HLA was performed using cumulative public TCR beta family frequency.

The sequence was obtained from a human donor in good health (CMV status not recorded). Some clones in this sample may be carry-over from other donors' samples. The chain uses TRBV29-1 and TRBJ2-3; 9 nucleotides match TRBD2. Sequenced: PBMCs. CDR3 sequence reads: CSGDAGGPRTDTQYF. The CDR3 region has the DNA TGCAGCGGGGACGCGGGAGGGCCCCGCACAGATACGCAGTATTTT.